The clone carrying this T cell receptor (beta chain) was recorded many times. Its specificity is unknown. Axillary draining lymph nodes of breast cancer patients supplied the node samples. Germline V gene data show CDR1 as DFQATT and CDR2 as SNEGSKA (reference sequence). V dropped 0 bases and J dropped 2; count of bases not matched to a gene: 3. There are 14 residues in the CDR3. The entry originates in a study of breast tumors, draining lymph nodes, adjacent tissues. Broader study findings: Luminal-like breast cancer showed significantly greater tumor-nontumor repertoire similarity than basal-like breast cancer did. Data only fit, rather than demonstrated, lymph node origin of most tumor T cells. Tumors had less TCR diversity than lymph nodes, more than nontumor tissue. Findings are consistent with lymph node origin and intratumoral expansion of most tumor T cells.

In TCRdb, the multiplex PCR reads were re-called with MiXCR into one record per CDR3 protein. The repertoire has 200,000 or so distinct CDR3 sequences, 25% to 40% of them found once; the top ten carry roughly 4%. V usage is TRBV20-1 and J usage is TRBJ1-2; TRBD1 aligns across 7 bases. This clonotype originated in a female donor with breast cancer. Some clones in this sample may be carry-over from other donors' samples. Material: axillary lymph node tissue. In DNA form, the CDR3 reads TGCAGTGCTAGAGAGGGGACAGACAACTATGGCTACACCTTC. It translates to CSAREGTDNYGYTF.